A selection of T cell receptor beta chains follows, all from one sample in a study of blood T cell repertoires in COVID-19. Using immunoSEQ multiplex PCR, the repertoire was profiled, and TCRdb retains in-frame clones only, with some absent. The sample carries approximately 220,000 clones, around 85% recorded once. The specimen was PBMCs or T cells enriched from blood (not recorded which). The receptors shown here come from a man aged 40-49 years who had recovered from COVID-19. The CDR3 runs from the conserved cysteine through the conserved F or W. Each record gives: clone size, D gene, V gene, J gene, CDR3 DNA, CDR3 protein. D genes are given only for firm matches. Rows give clone size only sometimes, using once, few, many, or a class for an expanded clone.

clone size: -; D gene: TRBD1; V gene: TRBV4-3; J gene: TRBJ1-4; CDR3 DNA: TGCGCCAGCAGCCAAGATCTTAGGGGACAGGGGTACCAAGAGGGGGAAAAACTGTTTTTT; CDR3 protein: CASSQDLRGQGYQEGEKLFF
clone size: -; D gene: TRBD1; V gene: TRBV27; J gene: TRBJ1-6; CDR3 DNA: TGTGCCAGCAAACCGGGACAGACTTCACCCCTCCACTTT; CDR3 protein: CASKPGQTSPLHF
clone size: -; D gene: -; V gene: TRBV4-1; J gene: TRBJ2-7; CDR3 DNA: TGCGCCAGCAGCCAAGTGGGCAGGCCCCACGAGCAGTACTTC; CDR3 protein: CASSQVGRPHEQYF
clone size: -; D gene: TRBD2; V gene: TRBV13; J gene: TRBJ2-1; CDR3 DNA: TGTGCCAGCAGCGGACTAGCGAGCTCCTACAATGAGCAGTTCTTC; CDR3 protein: CASSGLASSYNEQFF
clone size: -; D gene: TRBD1; V gene: TRBV27; J gene: TRBJ1-2; CDR3 DNA: TGTGCCAGCACCGAGACAGGGGGCAACTATGGCTACACCTTC; CDR3 protein: CASTETGGNYGYTF
clone size: -; D gene: TRBD2; V gene: TRBV7-2; J gene: TRBJ2-1; CDR3 DNA: TGTGCCAGCAGGGCTACACTAGCGAATTACAATGAGCAGTTCTTC; CDR3 protein: CASRATLANYNEQFF
clone size: -; D gene: TRBD1; V gene: TRBV5-5; J gene: TRBJ1-3; CDR3 DNA: TGTGCCAGCAGTTTTGGGACAGGCTCTGGAAACACCATATATTTT; CDR3 protein: CASSFGTGSGNTIYF
clone size: -; D gene: TRBD1; V gene: TRBV5-1; J gene: TRBJ2-7; CDR3 DNA: TGCGCCAGCAGACCCACTACCTCAGGGGGCGGTGAGCAGTACTTC; CDR3 protein: CASRPTTSGGGEQYF
clone size: -; D gene: TRBD2; V gene: TRBV5-1; J gene: TRBJ2-7; CDR3 DNA: TGCGCCAGCAGCCTACTAGCGGGTGGGGAGCAGTACTTC; CDR3 protein: CASSLLAGGEQYF
clone size: -; D gene: -; V gene: TRBV9; J gene: TRBJ2-2; CDR3 DNA: TGTGCCAGCAGCGTAGCAGCGGCCCACACCGGGGAGCTGTTTTTT; CDR3 protein: CASSVAAAHTGELFF
clone size: -; D gene: -; V gene: TRBV27; J gene: TRBJ2-1; CDR3 DNA: TGTGCCAGCAGTTCCATCCCCTCCTACAATGAGCAGTTCTTC; CDR3 protein: CASSSIPSYNEQFF
clone size: once; D gene: -; V gene: TRBV5-1; J gene: TRBJ1-5; CDR3 DNA: TGCGCCAGCAGTCTTGGGGTCGAAAGGGGTCAGCCCCAGCATTTT; CDR3 protein: CASSLGVERGQPQHF
clone size: -; D gene: -; V gene: TRBV30; J gene: TRBJ1-4; CDR3 DNA: TGTGCCTGGACGAGGGTTTTAGGAACTAATGAAAAACTGTTTTTT; CDR3 protein: CAWTRVLGTNEKLFF
clone size: -; D gene: -; V gene: TRBV5-1; J gene: TRBJ1-2; CDR3 DNA: TGCGCCAGCAGCTCCGGGGGGACAATCAGCTATGGCTACACCTTC; CDR3 protein: CASSSGGTISYGYTF
clone size: -; D gene: TRBD2; V gene: TRBV2; J gene: TRBJ2-5; CDR3 DNA: TGTGCCAGCAGTGACGCCCTAGCGGGAGGCCAAGAGACCCAGTACTTC; CDR3 protein: CASSDALAGGQETQYF
clone size: -; D gene: -; V gene: TRBV7-9; J gene: TRBJ2-3; CDR3 DNA: TGTGCCAGCAGCTTGTCCCTGAGCACAGATACGCAGTATTTT; CDR3 protein: CASSLSLSTDTQYF
clone size: -; D gene: TRBD1; V gene: TRBV25-1; J gene: TRBJ1-2; CDR3 DNA: TGTGCCAGCAGTGAAACCAGGGGGGATGGCTACACCTTC; CDR3 protein: CASSETRGDGYTF
clone size: -; D gene: -; V gene: TRBV5-1; J gene: TRBJ2-7; CDR3 DNA: TGCGCCAGCAGCTTGACATCTCAGGGGAACGAGCAGTACTTC; CDR3 protein: CASSLTSQGNEQYF
clone size: -; D gene: TRBD1; V gene: TRBV23-1; J gene: TRBJ2-7; CDR3 DNA: TGCGCCAGCAGATATGTTTCGGGACAGGGCCCACTCGGGTCCTACGAGCAGTACTTC; CDR3 protein: CASRYVSGQGPLGSYEQYF
clone size: -; D gene: TRBD2; V gene: TRBV27; J gene: TRBJ2-1; CDR3 DNA: TGTGCCAGCAGCGTGACTAGCGGGACAAATGAGCAGTTCTTC; CDR3 protein: CASSVTSGTNEQFF
clone size: -; D gene: TRBD1; V gene: TRBV4-1; J gene: TRBJ1-4; CDR3 DNA: TGCGCCAGCAGCCAAGAGAGTTTCAAGGGGGCGCGAGAAAAACTGTTTTTT; CDR3 protein: CASSQESFKGAREKLFF
clone size: -; D gene: -; V gene: TRBV4-1; J gene: TRBJ1-2; CDR3 DNA: TGCGCCAGCAGCCCCCCACTGACTGACTATGGCTACACCTTC; CDR3 protein: CASSPPLTDYGYTF
clone size: -; D gene: -; V gene: TRBV6-5; J gene: TRBJ1-2; CDR3 DNA: TGTGCCAGCAGTCAGGGACACAACTATGGCTACACCTTC; CDR3 protein: CASSQGHNYGYTF
clone size: once; D gene: TRBD2; V gene: TRBV9; J gene: TRBJ2-7; CDR3 DNA: TGTGCCAGCAGCGTAGGTAATAGCGGGGACTACGAGCAGTACTTC; CDR3 protein: CASSVGNSGDYEQYF
clone size: -; D gene: -; V gene: TRBV10-3; J gene: TRBJ1-1; CDR3 DNA: TGTGCCATCAGTGAGTCAGCAGGGCCCACTGAAGCTTTCTTT; CDR3 protein: CAISESAGPTEAFF
clone size: -; D gene: -; V gene: TRBV28; J gene: TRBJ2-7; CDR3 DNA: TGTGCCAGCAGTGCATCAGGTTTACGGGGCGAGCAGTACTTC; CDR3 protein: CASSASGLRGEQYF
clone size: few; D gene: TRBD1; V gene: TRBV27; J gene: TRBJ1-2; CDR3 DNA: TGTGCCAGCAGTCCGGGACAGGGGGCGCGGGGCTACACCTTC; CDR3 protein: CASSPGQGARGYTF
clone size: -; D gene: TRBD1; V gene: TRBV5-5; J gene: TRBJ1-4; CDR3 DNA: TGTGCCAGCAGCTCGACAGGGGGCTCGGCTAATGAAAAACTGTTTTTT; CDR3 protein: CASSSTGGSANEKLFF
clone size: -; D gene: TRBD2; V gene: TRBV13; J gene: TRBJ2-2; CDR3 DNA: TGTGCCAGCCGGCTAGCGGGATACACCGGGGAGCTGTTTTTT; CDR3 protein: CASRLAGYTGELFF
clone size: once; D gene: -; V gene: TRBV4-3; J gene: TRBJ2-5; CDR3 DNA: TGCGCCAGCAGCCCGCAACAGGAATTAGAGACCCAGTACTTC; CDR3 protein: CASSPQQELETQYF
clone size: -; D gene: -; V gene: TRBV6-1; J gene: TRBJ1-1; CDR3 DNA: TGTGCCAGCAGTGAATTGAGACGGTACAGTAGAACGACTGAAGCTTTCTTT; CDR3 protein: CASSELRRYSRTTEAFF
clone size: -; D gene: -; V gene: TRBV14; J gene: TRBJ1-2; CDR3 DNA: TGTGCCAGCAGCCAAGGGCTGGGGCGCGGCTACACCTTC; CDR3 protein: CASSQGLGRGYTF
clone size: -; D gene: -; V gene: TRBV10-2; J gene: TRBJ2-7; CDR3 DNA: TGCGCCAGCAGCGGCGGGATAAGCTCCTACGAGCAGTACTTC; CDR3 protein: CASSGGISSYEQYF
clone size: -; D gene: -; V gene: TRBV11-2; J gene: TRBJ2-1; CDR3 DNA: TGTGCCAGCAGGGGGCAAAGCTCCTACAATGAGCAGTTCTTC; CDR3 protein: CASRGQSSYNEQFF
clone size: -; D gene: -; V gene: TRBV10-3; J gene: TRBJ2-7; CDR3 DNA: TGTGCCATCAGTGAGAGACAGAATTCCTACGAGCAGTACTTC; CDR3 protein: CAISERQNSYEQYF
clone size: -; D gene: -; V gene: TRBV29-1; J gene: TRBJ1-5; CDR3 DNA: TGCAGCGTTGTTTTGACAGAAAGTAGCAATCAGCCCCAGCATTTT; CDR3 protein: CSVVLTESSNQPQHF
clone size: few; D gene: TRBD1; V gene: TRBV5-1; J gene: TRBJ1-2; CDR3 DNA: TGCGCCAGCAGCACGGGACAGCACTATGGCTACACCTTC; CDR3 protein: CASSTGQHYGYTF
clone size: once; D gene: TRBD2; V gene: TRBV9; J gene: TRBJ2-3; CDR3 DNA: TGTGCCAGCAGCGTAGAACTAGCGGGCGCAGATACGCAGTATTTT; CDR3 protein: CASSVELAGADTQYF
clone size: -; D gene: TRBD2; V gene: TRBV5-4; J gene: TRBJ2-2; CDR3 DNA: TGTGCCAGCAGCTGGGGCGGACTAGCGGGTGCCGGGGAGCTGTTTTTT; CDR3 protein: CASSWGGLAGAGELFF
clone size: -; D gene: TRBD1; V gene: TRBV5-4; J gene: TRBJ2-3; CDR3 DNA: TGTGCCAGCAGCTTAAAACAGGGGGCGACAGATACGCAGTATTTT; CDR3 protein: CASSLKQGATDTQYF
clone size: -; D gene: TRBD2; V gene: TRBV9; J gene: TRBJ2-5; CDR3 DNA: TGTGCCAGCAGCGTAGGGCTTGGACTAGCGGGAGTAATGCAGACCCAGTACTTC; CDR3 protein: CASSVGLGLAGVMQTQYF
clone size: -; D gene: TRBD2; V gene: TRBV5-4; J gene: TRBJ2-2; CDR3 DNA: TGTGCCAGCAGCTTGGGCACTAGCGTTGGTTCCGGGGAGCTGTTTTTT; CDR3 protein: CASSLGTSVGSGELFF
clone size: once; D gene: TRBD1; V gene: TRBV4-1; J gene: TRBJ2-2; CDR3 DNA: TGCGCCAGCAGCCCCAGGGGGCGGGTCGGGGAGCTGTTTTTT; CDR3 protein: CASSPRGRVGELFF
clone size: -; D gene: -; V gene: TRBV21-1; J gene: TRBJ2-1; CDR3 DNA: TGTGCCGGGAGGCGGGGCTATAGTCCTGAGCAGTTCTTC; CDR3 protein: CAGRRGYSPEQFF
clone size: -; D gene: -; V gene: TRBV19; J gene: TRBJ1-4; CDR3 DNA: TGTGCCGCTGGTTTGGGAGGGGACGCAACTAATGAAAAACTGTTTTTT; CDR3 protein: CAAGLGGDATNEKLFF
clone size: -; D gene: -; V gene: TRBV5-5; J gene: TRBJ1-6; CDR3 DNA: TGTGCCAGCAGCCCTCGGACAGCTTCTCTGAGGGATTCACCCCTCCACTTT; CDR3 protein: CASSPRTASLRDSPLHF
clone size: once; D gene: -; V gene: TRBV5-5; J gene: TRBJ1-3; CDR3 DNA: TGTGCCAGCAGCTTGATGCCAGGCAACCCTTCTGGAAACACCATATATTTT; CDR3 protein: CASSLMPGNPSGNTIYF
clone size: -; D gene: -; V gene: TRBV2; J gene: TRBJ2-7; CDR3 DNA: TGTGCCAGCAGAGTTAGCGGTCGTTCCCGGAGCTCCTACGAGCAGTACTTC; CDR3 protein: CASRVSGRSRSSYEQYF
clone size: -; D gene: -; V gene: TRBV4-1; J gene: TRBJ1-5; CDR3 DNA: TGCGCCAGCAGCCAAGTGGCAGGGATAGACGGTCAGCCCCAGCATTTT; CDR3 protein: CASSQVAGIDGQPQHF
clone size: -; D gene: TRBD2; V gene: TRBV7-9; J gene: TRBJ2-3; CDR3 DNA: TGTGCCAGCAGCCGCCCTAGCGGGAGGCGTCCAGATACGCAGTATTTT; CDR3 protein: CASSRPSGRRPDTQYF
clone size: -; D gene: -; V gene: TRBV13; J gene: TRBJ1-3; CDR3 DNA: TGTGCCAGCAGGCGGGGGGAAAGCTCTGGAAACACCATATATTTT; CDR3 protein: CASRRGESSGNTIYF
clone size: -; D gene: -; V gene: TRBV11-3; J gene: TRBJ2-2; CDR3 DNA: TGTGCCAGCAGCCCCGGTGCCATCACCGGGGAGCTGTTTTTT; CDR3 protein: CASSPGAITGELFF
clone size: -; D gene: -; V gene: TRBV18; J gene: TRBJ2-7; CDR3 DNA: TGTGCCAGCTCAGCCGACGTCTCGGGCGAGCAGTACTTC; CDR3 protein: CASSADVSGEQYF